The 20 T cell receptor beta chains given below trace back to one sample, sequenced in a study of shared clonotypes between healthy human individuals. The data were produced by immunoSEQ multiplex PCR, yet TCRdb's version contains in-frame clones alone and is incomplete. The sample has 330,000 or so clones, around 79% seen once. Sequenced material: memory CD4+ T cells sorted from blood. Described subset: CD45RA-negative fraction. Receptors were obtained from a young man in good health.

J is TRBJ2-1 and V is TRBV18; 12 bases agree with TRBD2. V was clipped by 1 base and J by 9 bases; unmatched bases: 4. Germline V gene sequence: CDR1 KGHSH, CDR2 LQKENI. The CDR3 is 15 residues long. The CDR3 spells CASSPLPGLAGEQFF. The CDR3 region has the DNA TGTGCCAGCTCACCACTTCCGGGACTAGCGGGTGAGCAGTTCTTC.

The chain joins TRBV14 to TRBJ2-1, with D possibly TRBD2 on 6 matching bases. There are 17 residues in the CDR3. Trimming left V 3 bases short and J 4 bases short, with 19 bases between. CDR1 is SGHDN, CDR2 FVKESK, per germline. CDR3 residues: CASSHTPNAGGYNEQFF. The CDR3 DNA reads TGTGCCAGCAGCCACACCCCCAATGCCGGAGGGTACAATGAGCAGTTCTTC.

The V and J genes are TRBV9 and TRBJ2-1; D tentatively reads TRBD1 or TRBD2 (6 bases each). Germline CDR1 SGDLS, CDR2 YYNGEE. V was pared by 0 bases and J by 4 bases, with 11 bases between. The CDR3 has 15 residues. The CDR3 reads CASSVGGATYNEQFF. CDR3 in DNA: TGTGCCAGCAGCGTAGGGGGGGCTACGTACAATGAGCAGTTCTTC.

The CDR3: CASSSPGRGRASYNEQFF. DNA for the CDR3: TGTGCCAGCAGTTCCCCCGGTAGGGGCAGGGCCTCCTACAATGAGCAGTTCTTC. This rearrangement joins TRBV28 to TRBJ2-1, with D perhaps matching TRBD1 (5 bases). Germline V lookup: CDR1 MDHEN, CDR2 SYDVKM. Trimming pared 4 bases from V and 0 bases from J, leaving 19 bases between. The CDR3 has 18 residues.

Note on this clone: An end of the junction does not agree with germline; a read error may underlie this. The identical CDR3 is also encoded by other nucleotide sequences in the sample. The chain combines TRBV11-2 with TRBJ1-1; D remains unclear. Germline CDR1 SGHAT, CDR2 FQNNGV. The CDR3 is 14 amino acids. The DNA of the CDR3 is TGTGCCAGCAGCTTAGAACTACACAACACTGAAGCTTTTTTT. Translated, it gives CASSLELHNTEAFF.

In this sample, this clone turned up once. V and J are TRBV5-1 and TRBJ1-2; perhaps TRBD1 as D (6 bases). The germline V gene has CDR1 SGHRS and CDR2 YFSETQ. Deletions cut 4 bases from V and 2 bases from J, with 12 bases between. The CDR3 totals 14 residues. The CDR3, as DNA: TGCGCCAGCAGCGCGGGACACGGAAACTATGGCTACACCTTC. It yields the protein CASSAGHGNYGYTF.

This clone was seen a single time. J is TRBJ2-7 and V is TRBV5-8, with TRBD2 matching 7 bases. The CDR3 spans 15 residues. Germline assignment: CDR1 SGHTS and CDR2 YDEGEE. V shed 4 bases, J shed 2 bases, and the junction held 9 bases outside the gene matches. The chain's CDR3 is CASSKASGATYEQYF. The CDR3 coding sequence is TGTGCCAGCAGCAAAGCTAGCGGAGCTACCTACGAGCAGTACTTC.

The chain couples TRBV4-3 to TRBJ2-7; tentatively, D is TRBD1 (6 bases). The germline gives CDR1 LGHNA, CDR2 YSLEER. Deletions cut 2 bases from V and 3 bases from J, with 11 bases between. The CDR3 runs 14 residues. CDR3 protein: CASSQSRTVYEQYF. In DNA, the CDR3 is TGCGCCAGCAGCCAATCCCGGACAGTCTACGAGCAGTACTTC.

The gene calls are TRBV19 and TRBJ2-2; 8 bases agree with TRBD2. V lost 7 bases to trimming and J lost 1 base; unmatched junction nucleotides: 2. The CDR3 is 14 amino acids. Germline V lookup: CDR1 LNHDA, CDR2 SQIVND (reference sequence). As DNA, the CDR3 is TGTGCCAGTAAGCGGGAGATGAACACCGGGGAGCTGTTTTTT. This sequence encodes CASKREMNTGELFF.

This sequence joins TRBV7-9 and TRBJ2-6; either TRBD1 or TRBD2 may fit D (6 bases each). From germline, CDR1 is SEHNR and CDR2 FQNEAQ (reference sequence). Between the trimmed V and J ends, which lost 4 bases and 2 bases, there was a span of 12 bases. The CDR3 covers 16 residues. The chain's CDR3 is CASSYWGAPGANVLTF. As DNA, the CDR3 is TGTGCCAGCAGCTATTGGGGGGCGCCTGGGGCCAACGTCCTGACTTTC.

For the CDR3, the DNA is TGTGCCAGCAGTGAATTGGGACAGGGCTCCTACAATGAGCAGTTCTTC. Protein product: CASSELGQGSYNEQFF. This chain joins TRBV2 and TRBJ2-1; 9 bases match TRBD1. Germline-derived CDR1 and CDR2 are SNHLY and FYNNEI. The CDR3 loop spans 16 amino acids. Trimming cost V 2 bases and J 0 bases; bases outside gene matches: 2.

This clone has at least ten counts. V and J are TRBV2 and TRBJ2-6; D is unclear. Germline CDR1 SNHLY, CDR2 FYNNEI. Deletions cut 9 bases from V and 1 base from J, with 19 bases between. This CDR3 comprises 17 residues. The CDR3 region is CASRSLGRKSGANVLTF. DNA of the CDR3: TGTGCCAGTAGGTCACTTGGACGTAAGTCTGGGGCCAACGTCCTGACTTTC.

J is TRBJ2-7 and V is TRBV7-6; either TRBD1 or TRBD2 may supply D (5 bases each). Looked up from germline, CDR1 is SGHVS and CDR2 is FNYEAQ. V was cut by 5 bases and J by 0 bases, with 14 bases left in between. CDR3 length: 15 residues. CDR3 coding DNA: TGTGCCAGCAGCATGGGGACGGCAAGCTCCTACGAGCAGTACTTC. Translating gives CASSMGTASSYEQYF.

V usage is TRBV28 and J usage is TRBJ2-7; D gene unclear. The CDR3 totals 15 residues. CDR1 MDHEN and CDR2 SYDVKM come from the germline V gene. V gave up 6 bases and J gave up 0 bases, with 15 bases separating them. CDR3: CASRRPGPRSYEQYF. CDR3 bases: TGTGCCAGCAGACGCCCTGGACCCCGCTCCTACGAGCAGTACTTC.

The rearrangement uses TRBV19 and TRBJ2-3; 13 bases map to TRBD2. The V segment lost 5 bases and the J segment 6 bases; nucleotides outside the gene matches: 8. Germline lookup yields CDR1 LNHDA and CDR2 SQIVND (reference sequence). The CDR3 length is 16 residues. Here the CDR3 reads CASSLTSGRLLDTQYF. The CDR3 DNA is TGTGCCAGTAGTCTGACTAGCGGGAGGTTGCTGGATACGCAGTATTTT.

The chain links TRBV28 to TRBJ2-5; 12 nucleotides match TRBD2. The CDR3 consists of 15 residues. V gave up 5 bases and J gave up 2 bases; unmatched junction bases: 3. Germline CDR1 and CDR2: MDHEN and SYDVKM. DNA of the CDR3: TGTGCCAGCAGTAGGACTAGCGGGATTCAAGAGACCCAGTACTTC. This translates into CASSRTSGIQETQYF.

This clone was recorded a few times. The chain carries TRBV19 and TRBJ2-7, with D perhaps TRBD2 (5 bases). The CDR3 has 16 amino acids. Trimming removed 0 bases at V and 5 bases at J, with 17 bases between. Germline loops: CDR1 LNHDA, CDR2 SQIVND (reference sequence). The DNA for the CDR3 is TGTGCCAGTAGTATAGATTATCGAAGGGTCGGGGACGAGCAGTACTTC. It encodes CASSIDYRRVGDEQYF. Complete variable domain (other parts from reference TRBV19 and TRBJ2-7): DGGITQSPKYLFRKEGQNVTLSCEQNLNHDAMYWYRQDPGQGLRLIYYSQIVNDFQKGDIAEGYSVSREKKESFPLTVTSAQKNPTAFYLCASSIDYRRVGDEQYFGPGTRLTVT.

Turning to this clone: Other DNA variants within this sample encode the same CDR3. This chain links TRBV7-3 with TRBJ1-1; 7 bases map to TRBD1. Germline V lookup: CDR1 SGHTA, CDR2 FQGTGA. J lost 1 base, V lost 3 bases, and 2 bases had no gene match. The CDR3 consists of 14 residues. The CDR3 is CASSLTGPNTEAFF. In DNA form, the CDR3 reads TGTGCCAGCAGCTTGACAGGGCCGAACACTGAAGCTTTCTTT.

The chain recombines TRBV10-3 with TRBJ2-7; no clear D gene. The CDR3 consists of 9 residues. The germline gives CDR1 ENHRY, CDR2 SYGVKD. The CDR3 protein is CAPNLEQYF. The CDR3 coding sequence is TGTGCTCCCAACCTCGAGCAGTACTTC.

The chain combines TRBV5-4 with TRBJ2-4; D possibly corresponds to TRBD2 (6 bases). This CDR3 spans 14 amino acids. In germline, CDR1 is SGHNT, CDR2 YYREEE (reference sequence). The V end lost 4 bases, the J end lost 8 bases, and 16 bases lay between the germline ends. The CDR3 sequence: CASSLEGPGDIQYF. As DNA, the CDR3 is TGTGCCAGCAGCCTGGAGGGGCCGGGGGACATTCAGTACTTC.